The TCR beta chain described here comes from a study of blood T cell repertoires in COVID-19. Study-level background: PBMCs, B-cell-depleted T cells, or T cells provided the cDNA or gDNA that made up the material.

The CDR3 loop spans 15 amino acids. Germline CDR1 and CDR2: WSHSY and SAAADI. V lost 8 bases and J 9 bases, leaving 25 bases between the germline ends. Everyone who took part was about 18 to 89 years old, and they came from 20 to 25 US areas. In assigning cohorts, the study relied on participant-reported clinical history. In the source study's methods: The authors estimated nucleated cell counts from reference gene primer amplification. Data came from immunoSEQ multiplex PCR; TCRdb stores just in-frame clones and leaves some out. V and J calls and clone size are copied from that table; D and trimming were computed from the DNA. The sample comprises approximately 300,000 clones, more than 90% of which are singletons, and about 18% rests with the top ten.

The sequence derives from a woman in her twenties or thirties who had recovered from COVID-19. This rearrangement joins TRBV10-2 to TRBJ2-5, with D possibly matching TRBD2 (6 bases). Sequencing used PBMCs or T cells enriched from blood (not recorded which). The CDR3 coding sequence is TGCGCCAGCTCCCCTGAGACGGGGGTGGGATTCCCCCAGTACTTC. It encodes CASSPETGVGFPQYF.